This TCR beta chain was captured by sequencing in a study of CD8+ T cells in alopecia areata. Overall study: After 6 to 18 months of tofacitinib, follow-up continued 6 months off drug.

Germline V lookup: CDR1 SEHNR, CDR2 FQNEAQ (reference sequence). The CDR3 consists of 17 residues. V lost 1 base to trimming and J lost 7 bases; unmatched junction nucleotides: 13. Reverse transcription of extracted RNA yielded cDNA, which provided the sequencing template. The assay was immunoSEQ multiplex PCR, and TCRdb's table has in-frame clones only and misses some. This table holds about 150,000 clones, 85% to 90% found once. The TCR sequence derives from a human donor with alopecia areata. V and J are TRBV7-9 and TRBJ2-1; the match to TRBD1 covers 7 bases. The sequencing here drew on CD8+ T cells sorted from blood, taken at week 0. The chain's CDR3 is CASSLGREKGAANEQFF. The CDR3 coding sequence is TGTGCCAGCAGCTTAGGACGAGAGAAGGGGGCAGCGAATGAGCAGTTCTTC.